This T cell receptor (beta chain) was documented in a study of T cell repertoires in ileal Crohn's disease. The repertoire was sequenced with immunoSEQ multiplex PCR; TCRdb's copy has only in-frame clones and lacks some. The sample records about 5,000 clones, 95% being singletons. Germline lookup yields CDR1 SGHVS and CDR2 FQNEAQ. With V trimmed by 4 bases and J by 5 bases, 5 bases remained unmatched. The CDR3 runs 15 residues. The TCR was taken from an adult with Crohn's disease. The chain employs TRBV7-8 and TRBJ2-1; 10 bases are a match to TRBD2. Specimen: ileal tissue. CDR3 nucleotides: TGTGCCAGCAGCTCACAGAGCGGGGGGGACAATGAGCAGTTCTTC. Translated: CASSSQSGGDNEQFF.